The rows below give T cell receptor beta chains drawn from one sample of a study of tumor-infiltrating lymphocytes in primary liver carcinoma. One entry per CDR3 protein results from TCRdb running MiXCR on the multiplex PCR reads. Here the sample spans 300,000 to 350,000 distinct CDR3 sequences, roughly 61% being singletons. Sequencing used peripheral blood. All receptors derive from a man aged 35 to 55 with primary liver carcinoma and hepatitis B virus infection. CDR3s include the opening cysteine and the closing phenylalanine or tryptophan. The order of the fields is D gene, J gene, clone size, V gene, CDR3 DNA, CDR3 protein. D genes are given only for firm matches. Size tells how often a clone was seen (once, few, many) or the class of an expanded clone, and some rows leave it out.

TRBD2 | TRBJ2-7 | - | TRBV7-9 | TGTGCCAGCGCGGCTAGCGGGAGGAGCTCCTACGAGCAGTACTTC | CASAASGRSSYEQYF
TRBD2 | TRBJ2-3 | few | TRBV4-1 | TGCGCCAGCAGCCAAGCGAGCGGGAGGGGGCTCACAGATACGCAGTATTTT | CASSQASGRGLTDTQYF
- | TRBJ1-1 | - | TRBV29-1 | TGCAGCGTTGAAGACGGCGGACCCGGCACTGAAGCTTCCTTT | CSVEDGGPGTEASF
- | TRBJ1-1 | - | TRBV7-9 | TGTGCCAGCAGCTTATCCGCGAACAATGAAGCTTTCTTT | CASSLSANNEAFF
- | TRBJ2-1 | - | TRBV7-9 | TGTGCCAGCAGCTTCGGAACTGACAGGACCCGCTACAATGAGCAGTTCTTC | CASSFGTDRTRYNEQFF
- | TRBJ1-1 | - | TRBV4-3 | TGCGCCAGCAGCCAAGGGTATGACGTGGCAGGTAGGGACACTGAAGATTTCTTT | CASSQGYDVAGRDTEDFF
- | TRBJ2-4 | - | TRBV5-1 | TGCGCCAGCAGCCTAGCCTTAGCCAAAAACATTCAGTACTTC | CASSLALAKNIQYF
TRBD2 | TRBJ2-7 | many | TRBV5-6 | TGTGCCAGCAGCGGGGGACTAGAAACCTACGAGCAGTACTTC | CASSGGLETYEQYF
- | TRBJ1-6 | many | TRBV10-2 | TGCGCCAGCAGTGAAGGGGTGGGCAATTCACCCCTCCACTTT | CASSEGVGNSPLHF
- | TRBJ2-7 | - | TRBV6-1 | TGTGCCAGCAGTGAACTCATGGGGTACTACGAGCAGTACTTC | CASSELMGYYEQYF
- | TRBJ1-1 | once | TRBV11-2 | TGTGCCCGCAACTTTGTAGATAACACTGAAGCTTTCTTT | CARNFVDNTEAFF
TRBD1 | TRBJ2-7 | - | TRBV6-2/TRBV6-3 | TGTGCCAGTAGTTACCACCGGGACAGGGGGTACCACGAGCAGTACTTC | CASSYHRDRGYHEQYF
TRBD2 | TRBJ2-5 | - | TRBV28 | TGTGCCAGCAGTTTTACCGGGACTAGGGCTCAAGAGACCCAGTACTTC | CASSFTGTRAQETQYF
- | TRBJ2-6 | - | TRBV11-2 | TGTGCCAGCAGCTTAGGGGCATGCACAACAGGGAACTCTGGGGCCAACGTCCTGACTTTC | CASSLGACTTGNSGANVLTF
- | TRBJ2-7 | many | TRBV7-8 | TGTGCCAGCAGCTTAGCAGTAGGGGGCTACGAGCAGTACTTC | CASSLAVGGYEQYF
- | TRBJ2-1 | few | TRBV11-2 | TGTGCCGGCGGCTTATACCGGCTAGTTAGTGAACAGTTCTTC | CAGGLYRLVSEQFF
- | TRBJ2-1 | many | TRBV11-3 | TGTGCCAGCAGCTCTAACGGTGATGAGCAGTTCTTC | CASSSNGDEQFF
- | TRBJ2-7 | - | TRBV5-5 | TGTGCCAGCAGCTTGACGTTTCGGAGCTCCTACGAGCAGTACTTC | CASSLTFRSSYEQYF
- | TRBJ2-1 | once | TRBV18 | TGTGCCAGCGCACTGACGGAAAAGTACAATGAGCAGTTCTTC | CASALTEKYNEQFF
- | TRBJ2-3 | - | TRBV6-5 | TGTCCCAGCAGTTACTCGAGACAGACAGATATGCAGTATTTT | CPSSYSRQTDMQYF
- | TRBJ2-5 | once | TRBV6-2/TRBV6-3 | TGTGCCAGCACTTACAGTTCGGGTATCAAGACCCAGTACTTC | CASTYSSGIKTQYF
TRBD2 | TRBJ2-7 | - | TRBV20-1 | TGCAGTGCTAGTTCCGCGGGGGAGGGGACCTACGAGCAGTACTTC | CSASSAGEGTYEQYF
- | TRBJ2-7 | few | TRBV6-2/TRBV6-3 | TGTGCCAGCAGTTCTCACCATTGTAGTGGGAGTTTTTACGAGCAGTACTTC | CASSSHHCSGSFYEQYF
- | TRBJ2-1 | many | TRBV12-3/TRBV12-4 | TGTGCCAGCAGTTCCGGCCGGGTTGGAAGGCAGTTCTTC | CASSSGRVGRQFF
- | TRBJ1-2 | - | TRBV12-3/TRBV12-4 | TGTGCCAGCAGAGAGCTGGGGGGGCGTGCTGGCTACACCTTC | CASRELGGRAGYTF
TRBD2 | TRBJ2-5 | - | TRBV28 | TGTGCCAGCAGTAAAATCGGGGGGGGGGAGACCCAGTACTTC | CASSKIGGGETQYF
- | TRBJ1-6 | many | TRBV6-5 | TGTGCCAGCAGTTACACCGCAGGCCAGGCCCTCCACTTT | CASSYTAGQALHF
TRBD1 | TRBJ2-7 | once | TRBV11-2 | TGTGCCAACAGTTTAACCTGGACAGGGAGTTACGAGCAGTACTTC | CANSLTWTGSYEQYF